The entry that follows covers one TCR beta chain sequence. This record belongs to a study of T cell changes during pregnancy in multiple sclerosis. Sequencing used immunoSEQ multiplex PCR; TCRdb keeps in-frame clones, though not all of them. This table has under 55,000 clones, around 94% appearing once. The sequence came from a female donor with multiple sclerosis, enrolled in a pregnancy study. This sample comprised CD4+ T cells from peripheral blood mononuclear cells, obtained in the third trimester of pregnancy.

The CDR3 loop is CASSMTPTDTQYF. In DNA, the CDR3 is TGTGCCAGCAGCATGACACCCACAGATACGCAGTATTTT. V gene TRBV11-3 combines with J gene TRBJ2-3; D is unclear. CDR3 length: 13 residues. Trimming removed 5 bases at V and 2 bases at J, with 8 bases between. The germline CDR1 and CDR2 sequences are SGHNT and YENEEA. The entire variable domain, with the rest obtained from reference TRBV11-3 and TRBJ2-3, is as follows: EAGVVQSPRYKIIEKKQPVAFWCNPISGHNTLYWYLQNLGQGPELLIRYENEEAVDDSQLPKDRFSAERLKGVDSTLKIQPAELGDSAVYLCASSMTPTDTQYFGPGTRLTVL.